The 13 T cell receptor beta chains below come from one sample, sequenced in a study of technical replicates of blood from a few donors. Data came from immunoSEQ multiplex PCR; TCRdb stores just in-frame clones and leaves some out. The sample yields approximately 79,000 clones, 75% to 95% seen once. What was sequenced was T cells isolated from PBMCs. These receptors were collected from a human donor in good health.

The chain recombines TRBV29-1 with TRBJ2-1; D is perhaps TRBD2 (5 bases). The V end lost 4 bases, the J end lost 2 bases, and 12 bases lay between the germline ends. Germline assignment: CDR1 SQVTM and CDR2 ANQGSEA. The CDR3 extends over 14 amino acids. CDR3 bases: TGCAGCGTTGTATGGGGAGCCCCCTACAATGAGCAGTTCTTC. It is translated as CSVVWGAPYNEQFF.

The chain has TRBV28 and TRBJ2-3; 8 bases match TRBD2. This CDR3 is built from 15 residues. Germline assignment: CDR1 MDHEN and CDR2 SYDVKM. Trimming took 5 bases from V and 4 from J; bases not matched to a gene: 8. CDR3 region: CASSQGLVTPDTQYF. CDR3 nucleotide sequence: TGTGCCAGCAGTCAGGGACTAGTAACGCCAGATACGCAGTATTTT.

The chain combines TRBV5-1 with TRBJ2-3; possible D gene TRBD1, 6 bases. Germline-derived CDR1 and CDR2 are SGHRS and YFSETQ. V lost 4 bases to trimming and J lost 3 bases, with 12 bases between them. The CDR3 extends over 14 amino acids. The CDR3 protein is CASSRTVNTDTQYF. DNA of the CDR3: TGCGCCAGCAGCCGGACAGTTAATACAGATACGCAGTATTTT.

The chain links TRBV5-1 to TRBJ1-1; a weak D match, TRBD1 (5 bases). The ends were cut back, 4 bases at V and 3 bases at J, with 13 bases in the middle. This CDR3 has 14 residues. The germline V gene encodes CDR1 SGHRS and CDR2 YFSETQ. CDR3 coding DNA: TGCGCCAGCAGCCCGGACACACAATACACTGAAGCTTTCTTT. Encoded protein: CASSPDTQYTEAFF.

Comment on this clone: Within the sample, other DNA sequences also encode this same CDR3. This rearrangement joins TRBV6-5 to TRBJ1-5; perhaps TRBD1 as D (5 bases). Germline V gene sequence: CDR1 MNHEY, CDR2 SVGAGI. V lost 5 bases, J lost 1 base, and 9 bases lay in between. The CDR3 is 14 residues long. The CDR3 DNA reads TGTGCCAGCAGTGGCGGGGGAAGCAATCAGCCCCAGCATTTT. Protein: CASSGGGSNQPQHF.

A single count supports this clone. This chain connects TRBV5-1 to TRBJ2-2; D ambiguous. The CDR3 sequence is 15 residues long. Germline CDR1 reads SGHRS; CDR2 reads YFSETQ. V was pared by 4 bases and J by 3 bases, with 13 bases between. CDR3 nucleotides: TGCGCCAGCAGCCACTCTGAGTTTGACACCGGGGAGCTGTTTTTT. Its protein is CASSHSEFDTGELFF. The whole variable domain, filled in from reference TRBV5-1 and TRBJ2-2, reads KAGVTQTPRYLIKTRGQQVTLSCSPISGHRSVSWYQQTPGQGLQFLFEYFSETQRNKGNFPGRFSGRQFSNSRSEMNVSTLELGDSALYLCASSHSEFDTGELFFGEGSRLTVL.

The V and J genes are TRBV27 and TRBJ2-1, with D perhaps matching TRBD1 (5 bases). The V and J ends lost 5 bases and 4 bases respectively, with 9 bases between them. The CDR3 is 13 amino acids. Per germline, CDR1 MNHEY and CDR2 SMNVEV (reference sequence). The CDR3 DNA sequence: TGTGCCAGCAGTCACGACAGTTACAATGAGCAGTTCTTC. Encoded protein: CASSHDSYNEQFF.

The chain has TRBV28 and TRBJ1-1, with TRBD1 matching over 9 bases. This CDR3 comprises 14 residues. The V and J ends lost 5 bases and 8 bases, in that order; junction bases with no gene match: 9. The germline V gene encodes CDR1 MDHEN and CDR2 SYDVKM. The CDR3, as DNA: TGTGCCAGCAGTCCCCGGACAGGGGCAACCGAAGCTTTCTTT. The encoded protein is CASSPRTGATEAFF.

This chain links TRBV7-9 with TRBJ1-2, with no clear D. The V end lost 4 bases, the J end lost 0 bases, and 12 bases lay between the germline ends. This CDR3 comprises 15 residues. Germline loops: CDR1 SEHNR, CDR2 FQNEAQ (reference sequence). This CDR3 is CASSSPPLANYGYTF. CDR3 bases: TGTGCCAGCAGCTCCCCCCCGCTAGCTAACTATGGCTACACCTTC.

The chain combines TRBV27 with TRBJ2-7; the match to TRBD1 covers 8 bases. This CDR3 contains 16 residues. Germline CDR1 reads MNHEY; CDR2 reads SMNVEV (reference sequence). J was trimmed by 4 bases and V by 10 bases; bases with no gene match: 18. The CDR3 protein is CATRRTGQGVGYEQYF. Here the CDR3 DNA reads TGTGCCACCAGGCGGACCGGACAGGGAGTCGGATACGAGCAGTACTTC.

This clone has only one observation. The chain recombines TRBV18 with TRBJ2-7, with 9 bases lining up with TRBD1. The CDR3 covers 16 residues. Germline CDR1 and CDR2: KGHSH and LQKENI. V shed 3 bases, J shed 2 bases, and the junction held 8 bases outside the gene matches. The CDR3 nucleotides are TGTGCCAGCTCACCGACGTCCGGGACAGGGACCTACGAGCAGTACTTC. Translation: CASSPTSGTGTYEQYF.

V is TRBV5-1 and J is TRBJ2-1, with TRBD1 as a possible D gene (5 bases). This CDR3 is built from 13 residues. CDR1 is SGHRS and CDR2 is YFSETQ in the germline V gene. Trimming cost V 4 bases and J 6 bases, with 11 bases left between them. CDR3 in DNA: TGCGCCAGCAGCGGGGCAGGGCCCAATGAGCAGTTCTTC. Translated: CASSGAGPNEQFF.

The chain carries TRBV10-1 and TRBJ2-7; the match to TRBD2 covers 10 bases. The junction had 11 bases not matched to a gene; V was cut back by 0 bases and J by 9 bases. The length of the CDR3 is 16 residues. Germline CDR1 WNHNN, CDR2 SYGVQD (reference sequence). CDR3 in amino acids: CASSESWTSGRVGQYF. CDR3 bases: TGCGCCAGCAGTGAGTCTTGGACTAGCGGAAGAGTAGGGCAGTACTTC.